Listed below are T cell receptor beta chains from one sample, sequenced in a study of T-cell reconstitution after alpha-beta-depleted transplantation in children. TCRdb reprocessed the PCR reads via MiXCR and lists one record per CDR3 protein. The sample yields some 520,000 distinct CDR3 sequences, 32% seen once. This sample comprised PBMCs from the stem cell graft donor, obtained from the stem cell graft. Receptors were obtained from a human donor who donated a stem cell graft to a child with aplastic anemia. Each CDR3 is given with its conserved first and last residue. D genes are given only for firm matches. Clone size is given for some rows only: seen once, a few or many times, or a class if the clone is expanded.

v_gene	d_gene	abundance	j_gene	CDR3aa	CDR3nt
TRBV28	-	-	TRBJ2-1	CASSFFRDRGNEQFF	TGTGCCAGCAGTTTCTTTCGGGACCGAGGGAATGAGCAGTTCTTC
TRBV6-1	TRBD2	-	TRBJ2-3	CASRPTGTRLPDTQYF	TGTGCCAGCAGACCCACCGGGACTAGACTCCCAGATACGCAGTATTTT
TRBV12-3/TRBV12-4	TRBD2	-	TRBJ2-2	CASSLRRLAGGPSTGELFF	TGTGCCAGCAGTTTAAGGAGACTAGCGGGAGGGCCTAGCACCGGGGAGCTGTTTTTT
TRBV19	-	-	TRBJ1-6	CASSIDRGGSSPLHF	TGTGCCAGTAGTATAGACAGGGGCGGTAGTTCCCCCCTCCACTTT
TRBV6-5	-	-	TRBJ1-3	CASSFRGRSFGNTIYF	TGTGCCAGCAGTTTTCGGGGACGGTCGTTTGGAAACACCATATATTTT
TRBV12-3/TRBV12-4	-	few	TRBJ1-6	CASSYRENSPLHF	TGTGCCAGCAGTTACAGGGAGAATTCACCCCTCCACTTT
TRBV5-1	-	-	TRBJ2-2	CASSVITGTLGELFF	TGCGCCAGCAGCGTGATAACCGGGACTCTCGGGGAGCTGTTTTTT
TRBV6-6	-	few	TRBJ2-1	CASSFERVSYNEQFF	TGTGCCAGCAGTTTCGAGCGGGTCTCCTACAATGAGCAGTTCTTC
TRBV6-1	-	-	TRBJ2-2	CASGTVKDTGELFF	TGTGCCAGTGGGACCGTAAAGGATACCGGGGAGCTGTTTTTT
TRBV5-1	TRBD1	-	TRBJ2-2	CASSLAGGTAGELFF	TGCGCCAGCAGCTTGGCAGGGGGCACGGCCGGGGAGCTGTTTTTT
TRBV24-1	-	few	TRBJ2-3	CATSDPVGSSTDTQYF	TGTGCCACCAGTGATCCCGTTGGGAGCAGCACAGATACGCAGTATTTT
TRBV20-1	TRBD2	-	TRBJ2-7	CSARTSGFSYEQYF	TGCAGTGCTAGGACTAGCGGATTCTCCTACGAGCAGTACTTC
TRBV28	TRBD2	-	TRBJ2-1	CASSSPGERGGNEQFF	TGTGCCAGCAGTTCCCCGGGGGAGCGGGGGGGCAATGAGCAGTTCTTC
TRBV6-5	-	-	TRBJ2-1	CASSYPTGSNEQFF	TGTGCCAGCAGTTACCCCACCGGGTCGAATGAGCAGTTCTTC
TRBV10-1	TRBD1	few	TRBJ2-1	CASSDRPGQGDNEQFF	TGCGCCAGCAGTGACCGACCGGGACAGGGTGACAATGAGCAGTTCTTC
TRBV5-1	-	-	TRBJ1-1	CASSASLEYTEAFF	TGCGCCAGCAGCGCCTCGCTCGAATACACTGAAGCTTTCTTT
TRBV27	TRBD2	-	TRBJ2-6	CASSLQSGTGANVLTF	TGTGCCAGCAGTTTACAAAGCGGGACTGGGGCCAACGTCCTGACTTTC
TRBV20-1	TRBD1	few	TRBJ2-7	CSASRDRVAEQYF	TGCAGTGCTTCCCGGGACAGGGTGGCCGAGCAGTACTTC
TRBV18	-	few	TRBJ1-5	CASSLTWDSNQPQHF	TGTGCCAGCTCCCTAACATGGGATAGCAATCAGCCCCAGCATTTT
TRBV5-1	-	-	TRBJ2-1	CASSLAYGTEQFF	TGCGCCAGCAGCTTGGCTTACGGGACCGAGCAGTTCTTC
TRBV29-1	TRBD2	-	TRBJ2-3	CSVSAAGGFTDTQYF	TGCAGCGTTTCAGCAGCGGGAGGATTCACAGATACGCAGTATTTT
TRBV10-2	TRBD2	-	TRBJ2-2	CAGSTSGPTGELFF	TGCGCCGGATCGACTAGCGGTCCTACCGGGGAGCTGTTTTTT
TRBV20-1	TRBD1	-	TRBJ2-1	CSALKGQRGQFF	TGCAGTGCTCTCAAGGGACAGCGCGGGCAGTTCTTC
TRBV7-2	TRBD2	-	TRBJ2-1	CASSLFGRGVFVEQFF	TGTGCCAGCAGCTTATTTGGGCGGGGGGTTTTTGTTGAGCAGTTCTTC
TRBV27	-	few	TRBJ2-1	CASSLDGLEQFF	TGTGCCAGCAGTCTGGACGGCCTTGAGCAGTTCTTC
TRBV7-9	-	few	TRBJ2-5	CASSSRTGLGETQYF	TGTGCCAGCAGCTCGCGAACAGGTCTTGGGGAGACCCAGTACTTC
TRBV5-4	-	-	TRBJ2-4	CASSLRHYRTAKNIQYF	TGTGCCAGCAGCCTGAGACATTATAGGACAGCCAAAAACATTCAGTACTTC
TRBV28	TRBD1	-	TRBJ2-4	CASRGTGSQIAKNIQYF	TGTGCCAGCAGAGGGACAGGGAGTCAGATAGCCAAAAACATTCAGTACTTC
TRBV19	-	many	TRBJ1-1	CASDRNTEAFF	TGTGCCAGTGACAGGAACACTGAAGCTTTCTTT
TRBV6-5	-	few	TRBJ1-2	CASSYQAGFYGYTF	TGTGCCAGCAGTTACCAGGCAGGTTTCTATGGCTACACCTTC
TRBV6-5	-	-	TRBJ1-1	CASSYSEWNTEAFF	TGTGCCAGCAGTTACTCGGAGTGGAACACTGAAGCTTTCTTT
TRBV7-9	TRBD2	few	TRBJ2-4	CASSSTSAKNIQYF	TGTGCCAGCAGCTCGACTAGCGCCAAAAACATTCAGTACTTC
TRBV6-2/TRBV6-3	-	-	TRBJ2-1	CASKPLEEYNEQFF	TGTGCCAGCAAACCCCTGGAAGAATACAATGAGCAGTTCTTC
TRBV12-3/TRBV12-4	TRBD2	many	TRBJ2-2	CASNGRLAGGPNTGELFF	TGTGCCAGCAATGGACGGCTAGCGGGAGGGCCGAACACCGGGGAGCTGTTTTTT
TRBV12-3/TRBV12-4	-	-	TRBJ2-5	CASSRDPGETQYF	TGTGCCAGCAGTCGAGACCCCGGAGAGACCCAGTACTTC
TRBV14	TRBD2	few	TRBJ2-5	CASSSGGLMRETQYF	TGTGCCAGCAGTTCGGGGGGACTCATGCGAGAGACCCAGTACTTC
TRBV16	-	few	TRBJ1-5	CASSDNRGGGNQPQHF	TGTGCCAGCAGCGATAATCGGGGTGGGGGCAATCAGCCCCAGCATTTT
TRBV9	TRBD2	few	TRBJ2-5	CASSPRAGGPQETQYF	TGTGCCAGCAGCCCCCGAGCGGGAGGCCCACAAGAGACCCAGTACTTC
TRBV2	-	-	TRBJ2-4	CASSELATTKNIQYF	TGTGCCAGCAGTGAATTGGCGACAACAAAAAACATTCAGTACTTC
TRBV20-1	-	-	TRBJ1-4	CSARTPRGGLFF	TGCAGTGCTAGAACCCCCAGGGGAGGACTGTTTTTT
TRBV5-6	-	few	TRBJ1-5	CASSLGQINQPQHF	TGTGCCAGCAGCTTGGGGCAGATTAATCAGCCCCAGCATTTT
TRBV6-1	TRBD1	few	TRBJ1-4	CASSDFGTGVEEKLFF	TGTGCCAGCAGTGATTTTGGGACAGGGGTTGAGGAAAAACTGTTTTTT
TRBV27	-	-	TRBJ2-7	CASSFAGYEQYF	TGTGCCAGCAGTTTTGCGGGGTACGAGCAGTACTTC
TRBV2	-	few	TRBJ2-1	CASTRADPTPDEQFF	TGTGCCAGCACTCGAGCGGACCCGACCCCTGATGAGCAGTTCTTC
TRBV7-6	-	-	TRBJ2-1	CASSLGKGRPMNEQFF	TGTGCCAGCAGCTTAGGGAAGGGCCGGCCAATGAATGAGCAGTTCTTC